A single sample gave rise to the 26 T cell receptor beta chains below, sequenced in a study of metastatic and nonmetastatic thyroid tumors. Until they underwent thyroid surgery, no patient had received any treatment. From the PCR reads, TCRdb re-called clones with MiXCR. The data hold over 35,000 clones, with around 16% observed a single time. Sequencing input: tumor tissue. These receptors all stem from a female donor with papillary thyroid cancer or a benign thyroid nodule (not recorded which). Some clones in this sample may be carry-over from other donors' samples.

Concerning this clone: It may be a read error: a sequence one base away is much more abundant. The same CDR3 also results from other DNA sequences found in this sample. V is TRBV2 and J is TRBJ1-4; possible D gene TRBD1, 5 bases. The CDR3 totals 14 residues. V shed 3 bases and J shed 10 bases, with 15 bases lying between them. Germline CDR1 is SNHLY and CDR2 is FYNNEI. This chain's CDR3 is CASSELDTPIKLFF. CDR3 in DNA: TGTGCCAGCAGTGAGTTGGACACACCTATAAAACTGTTTTTT.

Ten or more counts support this clone. This chain uses TRBV11-2 with TRBJ2-1; TRBD1 matches at 7 bases. V lost 5 bases, J lost 4 bases, and 5 bases stayed unmatched. Germline V gives CDR1 SGHAT, CDR2 FQNNGV. The CDR3 is 14 amino acids. The CDR3 coding sequence is TGTGCCAGCAGCGGGACAGCTACTTACAATGAGCAGTTCTTC. It is translated as CASSGTATYNEQFF.

This clone occurred many times. V usage is TRBV30 and J usage is TRBJ1-2; 7 bases fit TRBD1. J gave up 4 bases and V 4 bases, and 9 bases lay outside the gene matches. Germline CDR1 reads GTSNPN; CDR2 reads SVGIG (reference sequence). The CDR3 is 14 amino acids. The DNA of the CDR3 is TGTGCCTGGATCCCTCCGGGACAGACCTATGGCTACACCTTC. Amino acids: CAWIPPGQTYGYTF.

Regarding this clone: A much more abundant neighbour one base away suggests this may be a read error. The V call is TRBV3-1, the J call TRBJ2-5; 7 nucleotides agree with TRBD2. V lost 6 bases to trimming and J lost 3 bases; unmatched junction nucleotides: 7. Germline values: CDR1 LGHDT, CDR2 YNNKEL (reference sequence). CDR3 length equals 14 residues. The CDR3 nucleotides are TGTGCCAGCAGGAGTACTAGCGAGGAAGAGACCCAGTACTTC. Its translation is CASRSTSEEETQYF.

The V gene is TRBV7-6, the J gene TRBJ2-7; no clear D gene. The CDR3 length is 13 residues. V dropped 1 base and J dropped 6 bases, with 10 bases sitting between them. Germline V gene lookup returns CDR1 SGHVS and CDR2 FNYEAQ. The CDR3 DNA is TGTGCCAGCAGCTTAGTTAGGGTAGGCGAGCAGTACTTC. This translates into CASSLVRVGEQYF.

This clone has a count of ten or more. This rearrangement joins TRBV11-2 to TRBJ2-3; 8 bases are a match to TRBD2. Trimming removed 4 bases from V and 1 base from J; junction bases left unmatched: 7. From germline, CDR1 is SGHAT and CDR2 FQNNGV. CDR3 length equals 16 residues. CDR3 in amino acids: CASSSTSGGGTDTQYF. CDR3 sequence (DNA): TGTGCCAGCAGCTCCACTAGCGGTGGGGGCACAGATACGCAGTATTTT.

Many counts were recorded for this clone. The same CDR3 is also encoded by other DNA sequences in this sample. The rearrangement uses TRBV5-4 and TRBJ2-6; 9 bases are a match to TRBD1. Looked up from germline, CDR1 is SGHNT and CDR2 is YYREEE (reference sequence). This CDR3 is built from 16 residues. V lost 0 bases and J lost 2; bases outside the gene matches: 0. The CDR3 sequence is CASSLGTGAGANVLTF. Written as DNA, the CDR3 is TGTGCCAGCAGCTTGGGGACAGGGGCTGGGGCCAACGTCCTGACTTTC.

This clone was counted only a few times. The chain links TRBV5-5 to TRBJ2-1; TRBD1 might be the D (5 bases). The CDR3 is 16 amino acids. CDR1 and CDR2 from the germline V gene are SGHKS and YYEKEE (reference sequence). The V end was cut by 4 bases, the J end by 8 bases, with 22 bases between. The CDR3 protein is CASSPRAGQTYDEQFF. DNA for the CDR3: TGTGCCAGCAGCCCAAGAGCAGGGCAAACTTACGATGAGCAGTTCTTC.

This clone was seen ten or more times. A much larger clonotype is one base distant, so this may be a read error. CDR3 sequence reads: CSASSQGQLNRDEQYF. CDR3 nucleotides: TGCAGTGCTAGTTCCCAGGGACAGCTAAACCGAGACGAGCAGTACTTC. This rearrangement joins TRBV20-1 to TRBJ2-7; 7 bases agree with TRBD1. CDR1 and CDR2 (germline): DFQATT, SNEGSKA (reference sequence). With 3 bases clipped from V and 5 bases from J, the junction kept 16 bases outside the gene matches. The CDR3 totals 16 residues.

This clone was recorded at least ten times. This chain connects TRBV2 to TRBJ1-4; no clear D. The CDR3 consists of 14 residues. Germline V gene sequence: CDR1 SNHLY, CDR2 FYNNEI. V was shortened by 3 bases and J by 8 bases, with 13 bases between the two germline ends. The CDR3 here is CASSERFGREKLFF. The CDR3 DNA sequence: TGTGCCAGCAGTGAGCGGTTCGGGCGAGAAAAACTGTTTTTT.

This clone was observed a handful of times. One end of the junction is discordant with germline, which a read error may explain. J is TRBJ2-2 and V is TRBV5-1; D is perhaps TRBD1 (6 bases). CDR1 is SGHRS and CDR2 is YFSETQ in the germline V gene. The CDR3 consists of 15 residues. The CDR3, as DNA: TGCGCCAGCAACTTGGGGCAGGGGCGGACCGTGGAGCTGTTTTTT. Translation: CASNLGQGRTVELFF. Filled out from reference TRBV5-1 and TRBJ2-2, the complete variable domain reads KAGVTQTPRYLIKTRGQQVTLSCSPISGHRSVSWYQQTPGQGLQFLFEYFSETQRNKGNFPGRFSGRQFSNSRSEMNVSTLELGDSALYLCASNLGQGRTVELFFGEGSRLTVL.

This clone has at least ten counts. This may arise from a read error, as a much more abundant clone is one base away. The chain's CDR3 is CASIPSTAGGEQYF. In DNA form, the CDR3 reads TGTGCCAGCATCCCCTCCACAGCGGGAGGCGAGCAGTACTTC. The chain has TRBV6-1 and TRBJ2-7; 9 positions match TRBD2. The CDR3 is 14 residues long. Germline V gives CDR1 MNHNS, CDR2 SASEGT. With V trimmed by 7 bases and J by 6 bases, 10 bases remained unmatched.

This clone was found many times. In DNA form, the CDR3 reads TGCGCCAGCAGCCAAGAAATGGCGGAGAACTATGGCTACACCTTC. Protein: CASSQEMAENYGYTF. The chain uses TRBV4-3 and TRBJ1-2; D remains unclear. The CDR3 runs to 15 residues. Between the trimmed V and J ends, which lost 0 bases and 2 bases, there was a span of 10 bases. Germline assignment: CDR1 LGHNA and CDR2 YSLEER.

This clone has at least ten counts. This chain links TRBV5-1 with TRBJ1-5, with TRBD1 identical over 9 bases. Germline loops: CDR1 SGHRS, CDR2 YFSETQ. CDR3 length equals 15 residues. With V trimmed by 0 bases and J by 4 bases, 2 bases remained unmatched. CDR3 nucleotide sequence: TGCGCCAGCAGCTTGGGACAGGGGGTAAATCAGCCCCAGCATTTT. The encoded protein is CASSLGQGVNQPQHF.

This clone was seen a few times. A read error may explain this, as a much larger clone is one base away. The chain uses TRBV28 and TRBJ1-2; unclear D gene. This CDR3 is built from 13 residues. The V gene lost 2 bases and the J gene lost 4 bases, with 8 bases spanning the gap. CDR1 is MDHEN, CDR2 SYDVKM, per germline. The CDR3: CASSLRILYGYTF. In DNA, the CDR3 is TGTGCCAGCAGTTTAAGGATCCTCTATGGCTACACCTTC.

This clone was counted many times. The chain couples TRBV5-1 to TRBJ1-1; D perhaps matches TRBD1 (6 bases). The CDR3 covers 14 residues. The germline V gene has CDR1 SGHRS and CDR2 YFSETQ. Trimming took off 2 bases at V and 4 bases at J, with 12 bases between the two ends. The CDR3 region is CASSFTGPSTEAFF. CDR3 nucleotides: TGCGCCAGCAGCTTTACAGGGCCTAGCACTGAAGCTTTCTTT.

This clone was detected a few times. This chain links TRBV6-1 with TRBJ1-4; D gene uncertain. The CDR3 length is 13 residues. Germline V gene lookup returns CDR1 MNHNS and CDR2 SASEGT. V lost 2 bases and J lost 8, with 9 bases in between. This CDR3 reads CASSESEQEKLFF. The CDR3 DNA is TGTGCCAGCAGTGAATCAGAACAGGAAAAACTGTTTTTT.

This clone was counted at least ten times. J is TRBJ2-1 and V is TRBV10-3; maybe TRBD1 (6 bases). The CDR3 loop spans 17 amino acids. Germline CDR1 and CDR2: ENHRY and SYGVKD. V lost 2 bases and J lost 10, with 24 bases in between. CDR3 region: CAISEGGRAAPGEEQFF. The CDR3 nucleotides are TGTGCCATCAGTGAGGGGGGTAGGGCGGCCCCAGGGGAGGAGCAGTTCTTC.

This clone has ten or more counts. The chain joins TRBV5-5 to TRBJ1-6; no clear D gene. The CDR3 length is 15 residues. Germline-derived CDR1 and CDR2 are SGHKS and YYEKEE (reference sequence). V lost 7 bases and J 0 bases, leaving 11 bases between the germline ends. The chain's CDR3 is CASSVQSSYNSPLHF. CDR3 nucleotides: TGTGCCAGCTCGGTTCAGAGCTCCTATAATTCACCCCTCCACTTT. Full variable domain (missing parts from reference TRBV5-5 and TRBJ1-6): DAGVTQSPTHLIKTRGQQVTLRCSPISGHKSVSWYQQVLGQGPQFIFQYYEKEERGRGNFPDRFSARQFPNYSSELNVNALLLGDSALYLCASSVQSSYNSPLHFGNGTRLTVT.

V and J are TRBV30 and TRBJ1-4, with a tentative D call TRBD1 (6 bases). V lost 5 bases to trimming and J lost 4 bases, with 11 bases between them. Germline lookup yields CDR1 GTSNPN and CDR2 SVGIG (reference sequence). The CDR3 consists of 13 residues. The CDR3 coding sequence is TGTGCCTGGCATGGAGGGGGTAATGAAAAACTGTTTTTT. Translating gives CAWHGGGNEKLFF.

V gene TRBV6-2 or TRBV6-3 combines with J gene TRBJ2-1; TRBD2 agrees at 16 bases. The CDR3 has 16 residues. After removal of 0 bases from V and 12 bases from J, the junction contained 5 bases not matched to a gene. The germline CDR1 and CDR2 sequences are MNHEY and SVGEGT. As DNA, the CDR3 is TGTGCCAGCAGTTACTCAGGGACTAGCGGGAGGGCCAGGCAGTTCTTC. Protein product: CASSYSGTSGRARQFF.

This clone was observed many times. The rearrangement links TRBV4-3 to TRBJ2-6; no clear D. The CDR3 totals 16 residues. The germline V gene encodes CDR1 LGHNA and CDR2 YSLEER. The V end lost 1 base, the J end lost 2 bases, and 9 bases lay between the germline ends. The CDR3 region has the DNA TGCGCCAGCAGCCAAGGAGCCCTAGCTGGGGCCAACGTCCTGACTTTC. Protein: CASSQGALAGANVLTF.

This clone was recorded at least ten times. The CDR3 DNA is TGTGCCACCAGTAGGCGAGTCCAAGAGACCCAGTACTTC. Its protein is CATSRRVQETQYF. The rearrangement joins TRBV15 to TRBJ2-5; D is unclear. The CDR3 extends over 13 amino acids. V was cut by 6 bases and J by 1 base, with 9 bases left in between. Germline assignment: CDR1 LNHNV and CDR2 YYDKDF (reference sequence). The full variable domain, rest sourced from reference TRBV15 and TRBJ2-5, is DAMVIQNPRYQVTQFGKPVTLSCSQTLNHNVMYWYQQKSSQAPKLLFHYYDKDFNNEADTPDNFQSRRPNTSFCFLDIRSPGLGDTAMYLCATSRRVQETQYFGPGTRLLVL.

This clone showed up many times. The chain carries TRBV10-3 and TRBJ2-1, with TRBD2 as a possible D gene (6 bases). This CDR3 has 17 residues. The germline V gene has CDR1 ENHRY and CDR2 SYGVKD. The V end was cut by 0 bases, the J end by 0 bases, with 12 bases between. The CDR3, as DNA: TGTGCCATCAGTGAGTCCCCGAGGGGAGGCTCCTACAATGAGCAGTTCTTC. As protein: CAISESPRGGSYNEQFF.

This clone was picked up many times. The rearrangement uses TRBV6-6 and TRBJ2-7, with TRBD1 identical over 9 bases. The V gene's germline CDR1 is MNHNY and CDR2 SVGAGI (reference sequence). The CDR3 spans 14 residues. Trimming took 1 base from V and 5 from J; bases not matched to a gene: 3. The CDR3 spells CASSYYGTGNEQYF. CDR3 nucleotides: TGTGCCAGCAGTTACTACGGGACAGGGAACGAGCAGTACTTC.

This clone was counted at least ten times. The rearrangement joins TRBV29-1 to TRBJ2-1, with D possibly matching TRBD2 (5 bases). CDR3 length: 12 amino acids. Trimming pared 1 base from V and 4 bases from J, leaving 5 bases between. The germline CDR1 and CDR2 sequences are SQVTM and ANQGSEA. The CDR3 coding sequence is TGCAGCGTTGAAGGGAGGTACAATGAGCAGTTCTTC. Translated, it gives CSVEGRYNEQFF.